The source of this T cell receptor beta chain is a study of T cells after posttransplantation cyclophosphamide. Clones were sequenced by immunoSEQ multiplex PCR, and TCRdb holds only the in-frame ones, with some missing. The profile covers 40,000 to 60,000 clones, none occurring a single time. Study results and limitations: Donor-recipient repertoire similarity was low at 1-2 months, rising over year one. Tissue-infiltrating T cells from skin or gut overlapped little with blood T cells.

The sample holds many counts of this clone. The antigen remains undetermined. Germline V lookup: CDR1 LNHDA, CDR2 SQIVND (reference sequence). The CDR3 extends over 14 amino acids. Trimming cost V 8 bases and J 3 bases; bases outside gene matches: 6. Input material: PBMCs. This TCR was recovered from a middle-aged man in good health, CMV-negative, and a related stem cell transplant donor. The chain couples TRBV19 to TRBJ2-2; 7 nucleotides match TRBD1. The DNA for the CDR3 is TGTGCCAGTTTACCGGGACAGTACACCGGGGAGCTGTTTTTT. Its translation: CASLPGQYTGELFF.